Given below is one T cell receptor (beta chain) in context. In the source study's methods: It was from reference gene primer amplification that nucleated cell counts were estimated. Assay used: immunoSEQ multiplex PCR; TCRdb lists only in-frame clones, some missing. The V and J calls and clone size are taken from that table; D and trimming were inferred from the DNA. The table shows under 300,000 clones, with 86% occurring only once. Patients from Seattle were sampled longitudinally, starting during active infection. This sample stems from a study of blood T cell repertoires in COVID-19. Whole-study context: COVID-19 samples, acute and convalescent, were from the United States, Italy and Spain.

The material sequenced was peripheral blood. The TCR originated in a woman aged 70-85 years with COVID-19, enrolled during active disease.

CDR3 loop: CASSSQERGRTDTQYF. For the CDR3, the DNA is TGTGCCAGCAGCTCCCAGGAGCGGGGAAGGACAGATACGCAGTATTTT. The V call is TRBV5-5, the J call TRBJ2-3; 7 nucleotides match TRBD2. Per germline, CDR1 SGHKS and CDR2 YYEKEE (reference sequence). The CDR3 is made up of 16 amino acids. V lost 3 bases and J lost 3; bases outside the gene matches: 10.